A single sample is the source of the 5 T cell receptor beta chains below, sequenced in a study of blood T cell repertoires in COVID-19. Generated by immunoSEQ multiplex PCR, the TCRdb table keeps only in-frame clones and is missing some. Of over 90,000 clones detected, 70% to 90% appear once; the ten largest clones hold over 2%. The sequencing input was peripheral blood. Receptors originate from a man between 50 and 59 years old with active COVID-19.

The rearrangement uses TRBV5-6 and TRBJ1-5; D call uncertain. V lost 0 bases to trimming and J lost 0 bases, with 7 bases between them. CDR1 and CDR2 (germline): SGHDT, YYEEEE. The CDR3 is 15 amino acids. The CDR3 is CASSLGQYSNQPQHF. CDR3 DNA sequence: TGTGCCAGCAGCTTGGGGCAATATAGCAATCAGCCCCAGCATTTT.

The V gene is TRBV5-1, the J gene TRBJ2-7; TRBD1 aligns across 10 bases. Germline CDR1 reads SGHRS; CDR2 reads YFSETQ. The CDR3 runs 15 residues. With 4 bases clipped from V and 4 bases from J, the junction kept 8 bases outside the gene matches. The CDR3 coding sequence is TGCGCCAGCAGCGGGGACAGGGGCGGAGGATACGAGCAGTACTTC. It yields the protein CASSGDRGGGYEQYF. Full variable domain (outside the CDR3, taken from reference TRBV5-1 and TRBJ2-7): KAGVTQTPRYLIKTRGQQVTLSCSPISGHRSVSWYQQTPGQGLQFLFEYFSETQRNKGNFPGRFSGRQFSNSRSEMNVSTLELGDSALYLCASSGDRGGGYEQYFGPGTRLTVT.

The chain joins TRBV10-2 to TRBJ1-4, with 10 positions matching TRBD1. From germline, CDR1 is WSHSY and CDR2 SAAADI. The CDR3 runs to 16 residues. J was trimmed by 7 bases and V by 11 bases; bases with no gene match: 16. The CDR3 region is CASLKWTGGVGEKLFF. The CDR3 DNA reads TGCGCCTCACTAAAGTGGACAGGGGGTGTGGGTGAAAAACTGTTTTTT.

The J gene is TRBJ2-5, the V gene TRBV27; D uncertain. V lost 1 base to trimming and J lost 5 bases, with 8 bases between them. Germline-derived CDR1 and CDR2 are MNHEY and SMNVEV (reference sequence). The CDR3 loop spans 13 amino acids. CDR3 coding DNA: TGTGCCAGCAGTTTATACACGCAGGAGACCCAGTACTTC. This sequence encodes CASSLYTQETQYF.

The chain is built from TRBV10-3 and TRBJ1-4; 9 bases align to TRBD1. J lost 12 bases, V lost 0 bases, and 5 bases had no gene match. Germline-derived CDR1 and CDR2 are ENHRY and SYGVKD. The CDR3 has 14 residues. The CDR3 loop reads CAISESYRGRELFF. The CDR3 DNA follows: TGTGCCATCAGTGAGTCATACAGGGGGCGCGAACTGTTTTTT.